The 15 T cell receptor beta chains in this list originate from one sample, sequenced in a study of Ad26.COV2.S vaccination and SARS-CoV-2 variants. Using immunoSEQ multiplex PCR, the repertoire was profiled, and TCRdb retains in-frame clones only, with some absent. The repertoire holds about 480,000 clones, with 70% to 90% as singletons. Indicated treatment: some 20 received Ad26.COV2.S at low or high dose, single or two shots; about 5 received placebo; per-sample allocation not given. Sampling was done on day 63 after the first vaccine or placebo injection. Sequenced here: peripheral blood, sampled in a trial of Ad26.COV2.S vaccine versus placebo. All receptors come from a person aged 18-65 years who received the Ad26.COV2.S COVID-19 vaccine or a placebo.

The chain is built from TRBV25-1 and TRBJ1-1; D is undetermined. This CDR3 is built from 14 residues. The ends were cut back, 1 base at V and 8 bases at J, with 14 bases in the middle. Per germline, CDR1 MGHDK and CDR2 SYGVNS. Here the CDR3 reads CASSESRPGSEAFF. The CDR3 coding sequence is TGTGCCAGCAGTGAATCCCGTCCGGGCTCCGAAGCTTTCTTT.

The chain couples TRBV4-1 to TRBJ2-7, with D perhaps TRBD2 (6 bases). V lost 0 bases and J lost 3, with 15 bases in between. CDR1 is MGHRA, CDR2 YSYEKL, per germline. The CDR3 length is 16 residues. In nucleotides, the CDR3 is TGCGCCAGCAGCCAAGATCGCGCGGGGCGAATCTACGAGCAGTACTTC. Translation: CASSQDRAGRIYEQYF.

The J gene is TRBJ1-2, the V gene TRBV29-1, with 7 bases lining up with TRBD1. The CDR3 is made up of 12 amino acids. CDR1 and CDR2 from the germline V gene are SQVTM and ANQGSEA. V dropped 7 bases and J dropped 4; count of bases not matched to a gene: 6. The CDR3, as DNA: TGCAGCGGAACCGGGACAGCCTATGGCTACACCTTC. Protein: CSGTGTAYGYTF.

The chain has TRBV27 and TRBJ2-1, with 14 bases aligning to TRBD2. V shed 4 bases and J 9 bases; nucleotides not matched to a gene: 8. The V gene's germline CDR1 is MNHEY and CDR2 SMNVEV (reference sequence). The CDR3 has 16 residues. The CDR3 loop is CASSYLTSGRAGEQFF. DNA for the CDR3: TGTGCCAGCAGTTACCTGACTAGCGGGAGGGCCGGTGAGCAGTTCTTC.

The CDR3 protein is CASSPYPGPAGYTF. In DNA form, the CDR3 reads TGTGCCAGCAGCCCGTACCCGGGTCCGGCGGGCTACACCTTC. The V gene is TRBV7-2, the J gene TRBJ1-2; D is undetermined. The CDR3 contains 14 residues. Germline values: CDR1 SGHTA, CDR2 FQGNSA. The germline V and J ends were trimmed by 5 bases and 8 bases, with 18 bases remaining between them. The full variable domain, completed using reference TRBV7-2 and TRBJ1-2, is GAGVSQSPSNKVTEKGKDVELRCDPISGHTALYWYRQSLGQGLEFLIYFQGNSAPDKSGLPSDRFSAERTGGSVSTLTIQRTQQEDSAVYLCASSPYPGPAGYTFGSGTRLTVV.

J is TRBJ1-1 and V is TRBV12-3 or TRBV12-4; TRBD1 matches at 7 bases. The CDR3 consists of 13 residues. The V segment lost 7 bases and the J segment 1 base; nucleotides outside the gene matches: 3. The chain's CDR3 is CASIYRGNTEAFF. CDR3 coding DNA: TGTGCCAGCATTTACAGGGGGAACACTGAAGCTTTCTTT.

The genes are TRBV14 and TRBJ1-1; D unclear. This CDR3 spans 14 amino acids. The ends were cut back, 3 bases at V and 0 bases at J, with 8 bases in the middle. CDR1 SGHDN and CDR2 FVKESK come from the germline V gene. The CDR3 DNA sequence: TGTGCCAGCAGCCATACCCCGCTGAACACTGAAGCTTTCTTT. It codes for CASSHTPLNTEAFF.

J is TRBJ2-7 and V is TRBV15; TRBD2 agrees at 8 bases. Germline V gene data show CDR1 as LNHNV and CDR2 as YYDKDF (reference sequence). V dropped 6 bases and J dropped 0; count of bases not matched to a gene: 7. The CDR3 is 15 residues long. The CDR3 spells CATRFSGSGSYEQYF. DNA for the CDR3: TGTGCCACCAGGTTCAGCGGGAGTGGCTCCTACGAGCAGTACTTC.

The chain employs TRBV6-1 and TRBJ2-5, with D perhaps matching TRBD1 (6 bases). The CDR3 spans 14 residues. V shed 4 bases and J shed 1 base, with 10 bases lying between them. CDR1 is MNHNS, CDR2 SASEGT, per germline. CDR3 nucleotides: TGTGCCAGCAGTGGACACAGGGCCCAAGAGACCCAGTACTTC. The encoded protein is CASSGHRAQETQYF.

This clone was found once. The same CDR3 can be traced to other DNA sequences in this sample. The CDR3 DNA follows: TGCGCCAGCAGCTTGGTGGGAGGGAGCTCCTACGAGCAGTACTTC. It yields the protein CASSLVGGSSYEQYF. This sequence joins TRBV5-1 and TRBJ2-7; 7 nucleotides align to TRBD2. Germline V CDR1 and CDR2: SGHRS, YFSETQ. The CDR3 contains 15 residues. The trim removed 0 bases at V and 0 bases at J, leaving 3 bases unmatched.

J is TRBJ1-2 and V is TRBV6-2 or TRBV6-3, with 7 nucleotides matching TRBD1. Germline V lookup: CDR1 MNHEY, CDR2 SVGEGT. V was pared by 5 bases and J by 6 bases, with 6 bases of the junction left unmatched. The CDR3 has 13 amino acids. CDR3 sequence reads: CASSTSRGNGYTF. The CDR3 DNA follows: TGTGCCAGCAGTACCTCCAGGGGGAATGGCTACACCTTC.

The gene calls are TRBV27 and TRBJ2-2; D is unresolved. The V end lost 0 bases, the J end lost 5 bases, and 4 bases lay between the germline ends. The germline V gene has CDR1 MNHEY and CDR2 SMNVEV (reference sequence). The CDR3 extends over 13 amino acids. CDR3: CASSLSRTGELFF. DNA for the CDR3: TGTGCCAGCAGTTTATCGAGAACCGGGGAGCTGTTTTTT.

Only one count was recorded for this clone. This rearrangement joins TRBV2 to TRBJ2-7; no clear D gene. The length of the CDR3 is 12 residues. V was trimmed by 8 bases and J by 3 bases, leaving 11 bases between them. Germline CDR1 reads SNHLY; CDR2 reads FYNNEI. The CDR3 loop reads CASRLLFYEQYF. The CDR3 DNA reads as TGTGCCAGCCGGTTACTATTCTACGAGCAGTACTTC.

CDR3 in DNA: TGTGCCAGTAATGAGGGTGCAACTAATGAAAAACTGTTTTTT. Protein: CASNEGATNEKLFF. The chain carries TRBV28 and TRBJ1-4; D ambiguous. The CDR3 runs to 14 residues. V was pared by 9 bases and J by 0 bases, with 11 bases between. Per germline, CDR1 MDHEN and CDR2 SYDVKM.

This chain links TRBV28 with TRBJ1-5; 7 bases agree with TRBD1. The V gene end was trimmed by 6 bases and the J gene end by 4 bases; junction bases not matched to a gene: 9. Germline V gene lookup returns CDR1 MDHEN and CDR2 SYDVKM. The CDR3 has 15 residues. The CDR3 spells CASRPIDRVNQPQHF. CDR3 bases: TGTGCCAGCAGACCTATAGACAGGGTAAATCAGCCCCAGCATTTT.